This TCR beta chain was obtained from a study of CD8+CD57+ T cells in acquired aplastic anemia. Study-level information: Sorted CD4+ and CD8+ cells gave a mean 3.2 ug DNA, range about 0.2 to 27.4 ug.

Study findings and constraints: Found in both controls and patients were almost 30 CD8+ CDR3 sequences. CD8+ Simpson's diversity in patients was not significantly different from that in controls.

For sequencing, patients were chosen who had shown expansion of CD8+CD57+ cells by flow cytometry. Untreated patients provided the blood samples, with no therapy given before sampling. Remarks on this clonotype: Its antigen is unknown.

Germline V lookup: CDR1 SNHLY, CDR2 FYNNEI. After removal of 6 bases from V and 0 bases from J, the junction contained 6 bases not matched to a gene. CDR3 size: 15 residues. Genomic DNA acted as the template from which TCR beta VDJ combination and CDR3 sequence profiling were carried out. TCRdb used MiXCR to reprocess the reads, holding one entry per CDR3 protein. The repertoire has hundreds of thousands of distinct CDR3 sequences, around 33% of them found once; the top ten carry about 0.8%. The V call is TRBV2, the J call TRBJ1-1; 8 nucleotides agree with TRBD1. Specimen: sorted CD4+, CD8+, or CD8+CD57+ T cells (not recorded which) from PBMCs. This receptor was obtained from a human donor with aplastic anemia. The DNA of the CDR3 is TGTGCCAGCAGCACCTACAGGGGGGTGAACACTGAAGCTTTCTTT. This codes for CASSTYRGVNTEAFF.